This TCR beta chain was captured by sequencing in a study of blood T cells in healthy people across ages. Alongside a J-beta primer mix, a sample-barcoded 5' primer served in a second PCR lasting about 7 to 11 cycles. TCRdb ran MiXCR on the 5' RACE reads and lists one entry per CDR3 protein. The sample contains over 700,000 distinct CDR3 sequences, 40% to 65% of which appear only once. Donors were healthy Caucasian individuals from Russia aged roughly 6 to 90. Each sample yielded at least 6 million isolated PBMCs. The CDR3 extends over 16 amino acids. V was pared by 4 bases and J by 0 bases, with 16 bases between. Germline V gene sequence: CDR1 SGHRS, CDR2 YFSETQ.

This receptor was taken from an elderly man in good health. Sequences were obtained from blood. This chain joins TRBV5-1 and TRBJ1-1, with D uncertain. The CDR3 loop reads CASSPRRDNMNTEAFF. The DNA of the CDR3 is TGCGCCAGCAGCCCAAGACGAGATAACATGAACACTGAAGCTTTCTTT.